Listed below are T cell receptor beta chains from one sample, sequenced in a study of response to subunit inactivated influenza vaccine. TCRdb independently ran MiXCR on the RT-PCR reads; one entry per CDR3 protein. This table has hundreds of thousands of distinct CDR3 sequences, 10% to 15% appearing once. Source: PBMCs from blood, taken on the day of vaccination. The receptors stem from a man between 50 and 59 years old who received an inactivated influenza vaccine. Both conserved end residues are part of each CDR3.

j_call,v_call,cdr3_aa
TRBJ2-2,TRBV4-1,CASSQVMDTGELFF
TRBJ2-1,TRBV6-5,CASSYASDPYNEQFF
TRBJ2-5,TRBV7-2,CASSLGPRTSGEETQYF
TRBJ2-1,TRBV20-1,CSAREGGTLGYNEQFF
TRBJ2-1,TRBV6-1,CASSELGFWEQFF
TRBJ2-5,TRBV7-9,CASSQPGQMETQYF
TRBJ1-2,TRBV27,CASSLSGGGLFYGYTF
TRBJ2-7,TRBV20-1,CSARDNSRTSGEQYF
TRBJ2-2,TRBV24-1,CATSDLPAKGGNTGELFF
TRBJ1-2,TRBV12-3/TRBV12-4,CASSRQGLSGYTF
TRBJ1-1,TRBV4-2,CASSHPQQLFTEAFF
TRBJ1-1,TRBV10-2,CACGGYPEAFF
TRBJ2-2,TRBV19,CASSLAGGPRTGELFF
TRBJ1-6,TRBV27,CASSFTGNSPLHF
TRBJ1-2,TRBV28,CASSLGQGTYTF
TRBJ2-3,TRBV7-8,CASSLQLAGSDTQYF
TRBJ1-1,TRBV10-3,CAISEYRGRAFF
TRBJ2-1,TRBV28,CASGLDRVAMDEQFF